This T cell receptor (beta chain) was captured in a study of identical twins. General study findings and limits: Researchers reported excess low generation probability among twin-shared out-of-frame alpha sequences.

Unique molecular identifiers were in the cDNA, with template-switch universal primer binding. TCRdb recomputed calls from the 5' RACE reads with MiXCR, one row per CDR3 protein. The data hold approximately 240,000 distinct CDR3 sequences, with 11% to 15% observed a single time. In regard to this clonotype: Its antigen is still unknown.

The germline V and J ends were trimmed by 1 base and 9 bases, with 11 bases remaining between them. The CDR3 is 13 residues long. Germline V gene sequence: CDR1 SGDLS, CDR2 YYNGEE. The chain couples TRBV9 to TRBJ2-1; D ambiguous. The clonotype comes from a woman aged 18 to 35 in good health. The source material was memory (CD45RO+) T cells sorted from blood. In nucleotides, the CDR3 is TGTGCCAGCAGCGTACGCCTTTGGGGTGAGCAGTTCTTC. It encodes CASSVRLWGEQFF. Drawing the rest from reference TRBV9 and TRBJ2-1, the complete variable domain is DSGVTQTPKHLITATGQRVTLRCSPRSGDLSVYWYQQSLDQGLQFLIQYYNGEERAKGNILERFSAQQFPDLHSELNLSSLELGDSALYFCASSVRLWGEQFFGPGTRLTVL.